The 11 T cell receptor beta chains below come from one sample, sequenced in a study of blood T cell repertoires in COVID-19. Sequencing was performed with immunoSEQ multiplex PCR; in TCRdb, only in-frame clones are kept and a portion is missing. The profile covers 110,000 to 150,000 clones, with under 90% appearing a single time and approximately 8% taken by the ten largest. The source material was peripheral blood. Receptor source: a human donor in a cohort sampled during active COVID-19.

CDR3 residues: CASSFEDNYEQYF. The CDR3 region has the DNA TGCGCCAGCAGCTTTGAGGACAACTACGAGCAGTACTTC. The J gene is TRBJ2-7, the V gene TRBV5-1, with a weak D call TRBD1 (5 bases). Germline V gene sequence: CDR1 SGHRS, CDR2 YFSETQ. V shed 2 bases and J shed 3 bases, with 9 bases lying between them. The CDR3 is made up of 13 amino acids.

The J gene is TRBJ2-5, the V gene TRBV28; D gene unclear. V was pared by 5 bases and J by 2 bases, with 15 bases between. CDR1 is MDHEN, CDR2 SYDVKM, per germline. The CDR3 spans 15 residues. CDR3 sequence (DNA): TGTGCCAGCAGTCCCCTCCTCGCCGAGCAAGAGACCCAGTACTTC. Translated: CASSPLLAEQETQYF.

CDR3 amino acids: CASSLWGGGPRGEQYF. For the CDR3, the DNA is TGTGCCAGCAGCTTATGGGGAGGAGGGCCTAGAGGCGAGCAGTACTTC. V is TRBV11-2 and J is TRBJ2-7; the D gene is possibly TRBD2 (6 bases). Germline V lookup: CDR1 SGHAT, CDR2 FQNNGV. Trimming left V 2 bases short and J 6 bases short, with 20 bases between. The CDR3 is 16 amino acids.

The count of this clone is one. The chain links TRBV7-2 to TRBJ1-1, with TRBD1 as a possible D gene (5 bases). Between the trimmed V and J ends, which lost 3 bases and 6 bases, there was a span of 17 bases. CDR1 and CDR2 (germline): SGHTA, FQGNSA. This CDR3 has 15 residues. The CDR3 here is CASSFVGRGTAEAFF. The CDR3 nucleotides are TGTGCCAGCAGCTTCGTGGGGCGGGGGACGGCTGAAGCTTTCTTT. The whole variable domain, remainder taken from reference TRBV7-2 and TRBJ1-1, is GAGVSQSPSNKVTEKGKDVELRCDPISGHTALYWYRQSLGQGLEFLIYFQGNSAPDKSGLPSDRFSAERTGGSVSTLTIQRTQQEDSAVYLCASSFVGRGTAEAFFGQGTRLTVV.

CDR3 nucleotides: TGTGCCAGTAGTCCTGACGGCAGGAACTATGGCTACACCTTC. This gives the protein CASSPDGRNYGYTF. The gene calls are TRBV19 and TRBJ1-2; D call uncertain. Germline-derived CDR1 and CDR2 are LNHDA and SQIVND (reference sequence). V was shortened by 5 bases and J by 2 bases, with 12 bases between the two germline ends. The CDR3 covers 14 residues.

Worth noting for this clone: Other DNA sequences in this specimen translate into the identical CDR3. The chain has TRBV5-1 and TRBJ2-5; TRBD1 is a possible D gene (6 bases). Trimming cost V 0 bases and J 5 bases, with 11 bases left between them. This CDR3 is built from 14 residues. Per the germline V gene, CDR1 is SGHRS and CDR2 is YFSETQ. DNA for the CDR3: TGCGCCAGCAGCTTGGTTTCAGGGGAGGAGACCCAGTACTTC. Translation: CASSLVSGEETQYF. Drawing the rest from reference TRBV5-1 and TRBJ2-5, the complete variable domain is KAGVTQTPRYLIKTRGQQVTLSCSPISGHRSVSWYQQTPGQGLQFLFEYFSETQRNKGNFPGRFSGRQFSNSRSEMNVSTLELGDSALYLCASSLVSGEETQYFGPGTRLLVL.

This clone was counted between two and nine times. The rearrangement links TRBV28 to TRBJ1-2, with D uncertain. Trimming removed 1 base at V and 2 bases at J, with 5 bases between. The CDR3 covers 13 residues. Looked up from germline, CDR1 is MDHEN and CDR2 is SYDVKM. The CDR3 DNA is TGTGCCAGCAGTTTATTAGAAAACTATGGCTACACCTTC. Translating it yields CASSLLENYGYTF.

The chain is built from TRBV5-4 and TRBJ2-1; D perhaps matches TRBD1 (6 bases). The CDR3 extends over 16 amino acids. Per the germline V gene, CDR1 is SGHNT and CDR2 is YYREEE (reference sequence). V was trimmed by 0 bases and J by 8 bases, leaving 18 bases between them. The CDR3 reads CASSLDWDNRVDEQFF. In DNA form, the CDR3 reads TGTGCCAGCAGCTTGGATTGGGATAACAGGGTGGATGAGCAGTTCTTC.

This chain uses TRBV1 with TRBJ2-1; TRBD2 is the table's D call, not checked against the DNA. TRBV1 is classified as a pseudogene. This CDR3 contains 18 residues. Here the CDR3 DNA reads TGCACCAGCAGCCAAGTGAGTAGCGGGAGTAGCTCCTACAATGAGCAGTTCTTC. Amino acids: CTSSQVSSGSSSYNEQFF.

V usage is TRBV15 and J usage is TRBJ2-3, with D possibly being TRBD2 (6 bases). The germline V gene has CDR1 LNHNV and CDR2 YYDKDF (reference sequence). This CDR3 has 16 amino acids. V gave up 5 bases and J gave up 2 bases, with 17 bases separating them. The CDR3: CATSANPGLNTDTQYF. In DNA, the CDR3 is TGTGCCACCAGCGCCAACCCGGGACTCAACACAGATACGCAGTATTTT.

This clone was observed a few times. The chain combines TRBV18 with TRBJ1-1; TRBD1 is a possible D gene (5 bases). Germline lookup yields CDR1 KGHSH and CDR2 LQKENI. V dropped 2 bases and J dropped 0 bases, with 10 bases sitting between them. The CDR3 loop spans 15 amino acids. The DNA for the CDR3 is TGTGCCAGCTCACCAAGCAGGGACTTGAACACTGAAGCTTTCTTT. Amino acids: CASSPSRDLNTEAFF.